This TCR beta chain was observed in a study of T cells in Graves' hyperthyroidism and ophthalmopathy. There were TCR beta CDR3 regions amplified from RNA transcripts. During a first-round RT-PCR of the TCR CDR3, the HTBI primer set was used. One entry per CDR3 protein, called by TCRdb with MiXCR from the multiplex PCR reads. Among fewer than 650,000 distinct CDR3 sequences listed, around 43% were seen once. This clonotype was recorded at least ten times. Trimming stripped 3 bases from V and 1 base from J, with 9 bases between. Germline loops: CDR1 LNHDA, CDR2 SQIVND (reference sequence). The CDR3 is made up of 14 amino acids.

The receptor comes from an adult woman with Graves' disease, either hyperthyroidism or ophthalmopathy (not recorded which). The specimen was peripheral blood or thyroid tissue (not recorded which). The genes are TRBV19 and TRBJ1-1; D call uncertain. CDR3 coding DNA: TGTGCCAGTAGTATTGGGCAGACGAACACTGAAGCTTTCTTT. It specifies CASSIGQTNTEAFF. Based on the CDR3 plus reference TRBV19 and TRBJ1-1, the full variable domain is DGGITQSPKYLFRKEGQNVTLSCEQNLNHDAMYWYRQDPGQGLRLIYYSQIVNDFQKGDIAEGYSVSREKKESFPLTVTSAQKNPTAFYLCASSIGQTNTEAFFGQGTRLTVV.